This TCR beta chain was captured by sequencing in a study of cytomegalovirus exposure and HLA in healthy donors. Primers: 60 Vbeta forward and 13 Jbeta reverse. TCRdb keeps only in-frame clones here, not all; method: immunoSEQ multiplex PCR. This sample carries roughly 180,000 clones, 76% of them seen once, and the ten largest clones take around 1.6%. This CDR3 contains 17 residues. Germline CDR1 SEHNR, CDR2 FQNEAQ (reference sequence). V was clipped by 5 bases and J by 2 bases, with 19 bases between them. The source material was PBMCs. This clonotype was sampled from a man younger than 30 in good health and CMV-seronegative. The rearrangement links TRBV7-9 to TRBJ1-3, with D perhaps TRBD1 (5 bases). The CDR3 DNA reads TGTGCCAGCAGCGCCCCGTTGGGGGGTTTTGCTGGAAACACCATATATTTT. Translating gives CASSAPLGGFAGNTIYF.